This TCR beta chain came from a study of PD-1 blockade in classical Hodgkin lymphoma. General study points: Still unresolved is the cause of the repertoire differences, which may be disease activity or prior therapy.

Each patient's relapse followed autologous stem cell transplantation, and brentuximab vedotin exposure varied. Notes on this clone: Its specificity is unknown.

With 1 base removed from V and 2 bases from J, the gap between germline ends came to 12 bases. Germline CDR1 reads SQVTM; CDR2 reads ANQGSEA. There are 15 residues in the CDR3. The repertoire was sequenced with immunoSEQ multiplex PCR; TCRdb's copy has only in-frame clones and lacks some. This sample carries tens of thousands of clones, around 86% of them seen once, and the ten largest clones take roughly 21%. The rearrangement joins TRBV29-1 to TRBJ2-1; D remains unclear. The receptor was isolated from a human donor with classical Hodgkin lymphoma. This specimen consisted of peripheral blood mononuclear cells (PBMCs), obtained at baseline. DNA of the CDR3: TGCAGCGTTGAAGGAGGTGGGATAGCCTACAATGAGCAGTTCTTC. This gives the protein CSVEGGGIAYNEQFF.